Following are 25 T cell receptor beta chains from one sample sequenced in a study of T cells in Graves' hyperthyroidism and ophthalmopathy. Amplification targeted TCR beta CDR3 regions from RNA transcripts. The primer set for the first-round RT-PCR of the TCR CDR3 was HTBI. Each CDR3 protein gets one entry after TCRdb re-called the multiplex PCR reads with MiXCR. Among fewer than 700,000 distinct CDR3 sequences listed, under 20% were seen once. Material: blood. These receptors came from a woman in her twenties or thirties with Graves' hyperthyroidism.

This clonotype occurred many times. The rearrangement joins TRBV28 to TRBJ2-5; maybe TRBD1 (6 bases). CDR3 length: 14 residues. From germline, CDR1 is MDHEN and CDR2 SYDVKM. Between the trimmed V and J ends, which lost 2 bases and 3 bases, there was a span of 10 bases. This CDR3 is CASSLRGQEETQYF. The CDR3 nucleotides read TGTGCCAGCAGTTTAAGGGGACAAGAAGAGACCCAGTACTTC. Filled out from reference TRBV28 and TRBJ2-5, the complete variable domain reads DVKVTQSSRYLVKRTGEKVFLECVQDMDHENMFWYRQDPGLGLRLIYFSYDVKMKEKGDIPEGYSVSREKKERFSLILESASTNQTSMYLCASSLRGQEETQYFGPGTRLLVL.

V gene TRBV28 combines with J gene TRBJ2-6; the D call may be TRBD1 or TRBD2 (5 bases each). The CDR3 has 15 residues. Germline assignment: CDR1 MDHEN and CDR2 SYDVKM. Trimming removed 6 bases at V and 4 bases at J, with 13 bases between. CDR3: CASRREGAGANVLTF. CDR3 nucleotides: TGTGCCAGCAGGAGGGAAGGGGCCGGGGCCAACGTCCTGACTTTC. The full variable domain, in which reference TRBV28 and TRBJ2-6 provide the parts outside the CDR3, is DVKVTQSSRYLVKRTGEKVFLECVQDMDHENMFWYRQDPGLGLRLIYFSYDVKMKEKGDIPEGYSVSREKKERFSLILESASTNQTSMYLCASRREGAGANVLTFGAGSRLTVL.

The chain employs TRBV5-6 and TRBJ2-7; 7 bases are shared with TRBD1. The trim removed 2 bases at V and 1 base at J, leaving 3 bases unmatched. Germline V gives CDR1 SGHDT, CDR2 YYEEEE. CDR3 length: 14 residues. CDR3 nucleotides: TGTGCCAGCAGCTTCGGGACAGATTCCTACGAGCAGTACTTC. It codes for CASSFGTDSYEQYF.

The table lists this clonotype with many counts. The gene calls are TRBV28 and TRBJ2-1, with 9 bases fitting TRBD2. Germline V CDR1 and CDR2: MDHEN, SYDVKM. Trimming at V came to 4 bases and at J to 13 bases, leaving 5 bases not matched to a gene. CDR3 length: 12 residues. The CDR3 loop reads CASSSLAGRQFF. The CDR3 nucleotides read TGTGCCAGCAGTTCGCTAGCGGGACGACAGTTCTTC.

There are many counts of this clonotype. The rearrangement joins TRBV12-3 or TRBV12-4 to TRBJ2-3; 15 nucleotides line up with TRBD2. The J segment lost 4 bases and the V segment lost 5 bases, leaving 7 bases of the junction unmatched. This CDR3 is built from 17 residues. The chain's CDR3 is CASSTGGTSGRSDTQYF. The CDR3 bases are TGTGCCAGCAGTACAGGGGGGACTAGCGGGAGGTCAGATACGCAGTATTTT.

With regard to this clonotype: This could be a read error, since a much larger clone is one nucleotide away. The CDR3 loop reads CSAREGPPPYEQYF. For the CDR3, the DNA is TGCAGTGCTAGAGAAGGGCCTCCCCCCTACGAGCAGTACTTC. The chain uses TRBV20-1 and TRBJ2-7; no firm D call. Trimming took 0 bases from V and 2 from J, leaving 11 bases between them. The CDR3 has 14 residues. The V gene's germline CDR1 is DFQATT and CDR2 SNEGSKA (reference sequence).

V usage is TRBV9 and J usage is TRBJ2-1; TRBD1 matches at 7 bases. Germline V lookup: CDR1 SGDLS, CDR2 YYNGEE. Germline trimming cut 0 bases from V and 9 bases from J; bases unmatched to any gene: 9. The length of the CDR3 is 15 residues. The CDR3 DNA reads TGTGCCAGCAGCGTAGAGACAGGGTATGAGGGTGAGCAGTTCTTC. Its translation is CASSVETGYEGEQFF.

The chain carries TRBV5-8 and TRBJ1-2; 7 bases line up with TRBD1. The CDR3 consists of 14 residues. V lost 6 bases, J lost 3 bases, and 8 bases stayed unmatched. In germline, CDR1 is SGHTS, CDR2 YDEGEE. This CDR3 is CASTNPGTDYGYTF. The CDR3 DNA sequence: TGTGCCAGCACCAATCCCGGGACAGACTATGGCTACACCTTC.

The chain couples TRBV7-9 to TRBJ1-3; no clear D gene. Germline values: CDR1 SEHNR, CDR2 FQNEAQ (reference sequence). The CDR3 has 15 residues. The V gene lost 4 bases and the J gene lost 3 bases, with 13 bases spanning the gap. The CDR3 nucleotides are TGTGCCAGCAGCTACGGGCCTTTGGATGGAAACACCATATATTTT. It encodes CASSYGPLDGNTIYF. The full variable domain, its missing parts supplied by reference TRBV7-9 and TRBJ1-3, is DTGVSQNPRHKITKRGQNVTFRCDPISEHNRLYWYRQTLGQGPEFLTYFQNEAQLEKSRLLSDRFSAERPKGSFSTLEIQRTEQGDSAMYLCASSYGPLDGNTIYFGEGSWLTVV.

The J gene is TRBJ2-5, the V gene TRBV18; D uncertain. Looked up from germline, CDR1 is KGHSH and CDR2 is LQKENI. V was clipped by 4 bases and J by 5 bases, with 14 bases between them. The CDR3 has 14 amino acids. This chain's CDR3 is CASSQGREGETQYF. As DNA, the CDR3 is TGTGCCAGCTCACAGGGCCGTGAAGGGGAGACCCAGTACTTC.

This clonotype was detected a few times. This chain joins TRBV7-6 and TRBJ2-5; 10 bases line up with TRBD2. V was clipped by 7 bases and J by 5 bases; unmatched bases: 4. CDR3 size: 13 residues. CDR1 is SGHVS, CDR2 FNYEAQ, per germline. CDR3 sequence: CASTAGGPETQYF. The CDR3 region has the DNA TGTGCCAGCACAGCGGGAGGGCCCGAGACCCAGTACTTC.

Of note for this clonotype: It may be a read error: a sequence one base away is much more abundant. The chain employs TRBV2 and TRBJ1-3, with a possible D match to TRBD1 (6 bases). The CDR3 has 15 amino acids. Germline CDR1 and CDR2: SNHLY and FYNNEI. The CDR3 nucleotides are TGTGCCAGCAGTGACCCACAGGGTAGTGGAAACACCGTATATTTT. It yields the protein CASSDPQGSGNTVYF. Looking up the rest from reference TRBV2 and TRBJ1-3 gives the full variable domain: EPEVTQTPSHQVTQMGQEVILRCVPISNHLYFYWYRQILGQKVEFLVSFYNNEISEKSEIFDDQFSVERPDGSNFTLKIRSTKLEDSAMYFCASSDPQGSGNTVYFGEGSWLTVV.

The J gene is TRBJ1-2, the V gene TRBV7-2; 9 bases are a match to TRBD1. V dropped 5 bases and J dropped 5; count of bases not matched to a gene: 12. Per the germline V gene, CDR1 is SGHTA and CDR2 is FQGNSA. This CDR3 is 16 amino acids long. The DNA for the CDR3 is TGTGCCAGCAGCCTCAGAGGCTTGGGACAGGGTTATGGCTACACCTTC. Its translation: CASSLRGLGQGYGYTF.

In its sample, this clonotype was seen a few times. The V gene is TRBV19, the J gene TRBJ2-1; the match to TRBD2 covers 9 bases. V lost 5 bases to trimming and J lost 6 bases; unmatched junction nucleotides: 14. Germline V gene sequence: CDR1 LNHDA, CDR2 SQIVND (reference sequence). The CDR3 loop spans 17 amino acids. CDR3 DNA sequence: TGTGCCAGTAGTCCTCGACCACCGGGACTAGCCCTCAATGAGCAGTTCTTC. The encoded protein is CASSPRPPGLALNEQFF.

In this sample, this clonotype turned up many times. The V and J genes are TRBV7-2 and TRBJ2-3, with D hard to call. Germline-derived CDR1 and CDR2 are SGHTA and FQGNSA. The V and J ends lost 5 bases and 2 bases respectively, with 11 bases between them. The CDR3 totals 14 residues. This CDR3 reads CASSQDQVTDTQYF. The CDR3 DNA follows: TGTGCCAGCAGCCAAGACCAAGTCACAGATACGCAGTATTTT.

This clonotype was observed at least ten times. The chain combines TRBV11-3 with TRBJ2-5, with a weak D call TRBD2 (5 bases). Trimming stripped 5 bases from V and 1 base from J, with 8 bases between. Per germline, CDR1 SGHNT and CDR2 YENEEA. The CDR3 is made up of 13 amino acids. The CDR3 nucleotides read TGTGCCAGCAGCCGACTATTCCAAGAGACCCAGTACTTC. It is translated as CASSRLFQETQYF.

This clonotype was seen a few times. The chain is built from TRBV30 and TRBJ1-6; D not certain. Germline V CDR1 and CDR2: GTSNPN, SVGIG (reference sequence). V lost 4 bases and J 0 bases, leaving 13 bases between the germline ends. The CDR3 is made up of 16 amino acids. The CDR3 nucleotides are TGTGCCTGGACGGACTTGAGGAGCTCCTATAATTCACCCCTCCACTTT. Protein sequence: CAWTDLRSSYNSPLHF. Together with reference TRBV30 and TRBJ1-6, the CDR3 gives the full variable domain: SQTIHQWPATLVQPVGSPLSLECTVEGTSNPNLYWYRQAAGRGLQLLFYSVGIGQISSEVPQNLSASRPQDRQFILSSKKLLLSDSGFYLCAWTDLRSSYNSPLHFGNGTRLTVT.

This clonotype was seen a handful of times. The chain is built from TRBV20-1 and TRBJ2-1; TRBD2 might be the D (5 bases). CDR1 and CDR2 from the germline V gene are DFQATT and SNEGSKA (reference sequence). Trimming stripped 2 bases from V and 9 bases from J, with 11 bases between. This CDR3 region has 12 residues. The CDR3 nucleotides read TGCAGTGCTAGATCCCCCGCGGGTGAGCAGTTCTTC. Amino acids: CSARSPAGEQFF.

V gene TRBV2 combines with J gene TRBJ1-1; tentatively, D is TRBD1 (6 bases). The CDR3 runs 14 residues. The germline V gene has CDR1 SNHLY and CDR2 FYNNEI. Trimming shortened V by 3 bases and J by 3 bases, and 11 bases separated the two germline ends. CDR3 sequence reads: CASSEDSRYTEAFF. Here the CDR3 DNA reads TGTGCCAGCAGTGAGGACAGCCGGTACACTGAAGCTTTCTTT.

The CDR3 DNA is TGTGCCAGCGGGACGGCTTGGACCAACACCATATATTTT. Translating gives CASGTAWTNTIYF. This rearrangement joins TRBV28 to TRBJ1-3, with D possibly being TRBD1 (5 bases). V was cut by 8 bases and J by 7 bases, with 15 bases left in between. This CDR3 has 13 residues. CDR1 and CDR2 (germline): MDHEN, SYDVKM. Full variable domain (missing parts from reference TRBV28 and TRBJ1-3): DVKVTQSSRYLVKRTGEKVFLECVQDMDHENMFWYRQDPGLGLRLIYFSYDVKMKEKGDIPEGYSVSREKKERFSLILESASTNQTSMYLCASGTAWTNTIYFGEGSWLTVV.

With respect to this clonotype: At one end the junction does not follow the germline gene, possibly because of a read error. The chain joins TRBV20-1 to TRBJ1-6, with TRBD1 matching 9 bases. This CDR3 has 13 amino acids. Germline loops: CDR1 DFQATT, CDR2 SNEGSKA (reference sequence). CDR3 DNA: TGCGGTGCTCATACAGGGGGCGATTCACCCCTCCACTTT. Translated: CGAHTGGDSPLHF.

This clonotype was counted many times. The chain links TRBV7-2 to TRBJ2-7; 10 positions match TRBD2. The CDR3 covers 19 residues. The germline V gene has CDR1 SGHTA and CDR2 FQGNSA. V lost 0 bases and J lost 0; bases outside the gene matches: 11. CDR3 coding DNA: TGTGCCAGCAGCTTAGCGCGCGTAGCGGGAGGACTACCCTCCTACGAGCAGTACTTC. This gives the protein CASSLARVAGGLPSYEQYF.

In its sample, this clonotype was seen a few times. The chain couples TRBV18 to TRBJ2-6; D is undetermined. V lost 5 bases to trimming and J lost 0 bases, with 8 bases between them. The length of the CDR3 is 15 residues. Per the germline V gene, CDR1 is KGHSH and CDR2 is LQKENI. DNA for the CDR3: TGTGCCAGCTCAGCGCTGATCTCTGGGGCCAACGTCCTGACTTTC. Amino acid sequence: CASSALISGANVLTF.

This clonotype was observed many times. The chain is built from TRBV28 and TRBJ1-5; maybe TRBD1 (5 bases). V was clipped by 7 bases and J by 2 bases, with 12 bases between them. Germline assignment: CDR1 MDHEN and CDR2 SYDVKM. This CDR3 spans 14 amino acids. Here the CDR3 reads CASTPSGGNQPQHF. Here the CDR3 DNA reads TGTGCCAGCACTCCCTCGGGGGGCAATCAGCCCCAGCATTTT.

This clonotype was observed many times. J is TRBJ1-5 and V is TRBV5-1, with a possible D match to TRBD1 (6 bases). The V end lost 1 base, the J end lost 3 bases, and 11 bases lay between the germline ends. This CDR3 has 15 residues. In germline, CDR1 is SGHRS, CDR2 YFSETQ. As DNA, the CDR3 is TGCGCCAGCAGCTTGCACGGACAGAACAATCAGCCCCAGCATTTT. Its protein product is CASSLHGQNNQPQHF. Complete variable domain (other parts from reference TRBV5-1 and TRBJ1-5): KAGVTQTPRYLIKTRGQQVTLSCSPISGHRSVSWYQQTPGQGLQFLFEYFSETQRNKGNFPGRFSGRQFSNSRSEMNVSTLELGDSALYLCASSLHGQNNQPQHFGDGTRLSIL.